These 13 T cell receptor beta chains came from one sample sequenced in a study of control samples from healthy donors and cancer patients. Using immunoSEQ multiplex PCR, the repertoire was profiled, and TCRdb retains in-frame clones only, with some absent. In the table there are about 130,000 clones, 92% of which are singletons. Sequencing was carried out using PBMCs. The source of these receptors is an elderly man with head and neck cancer.

The chain joins TRBV10-1 to TRBJ2-7; D is unclear. The germline gives CDR1 WNHNN, CDR2 SYGVQD (reference sequence). This CDR3 is built from 15 residues. Deletions cut 2 bases from V and 5 bases from J, with 16 bases between. CDR3 region: CASSEVWVSKDEQYF. The CDR3 DNA sequence: TGCGCCAGCAGTGAGGTCTGGGTATCGAAGGACGAGCAGTACTTC.

The rearrangement uses TRBV5-1 and TRBJ1-1; D call uncertain. This CDR3 contains 16 residues. V dropped 4 bases and J dropped 5 bases, with 21 bases sitting between them. Germline CDR1 is SGHRS and CDR2 is YFSETQ. The CDR3 loop reads CASSPLQLAAGTEAFF. The CDR3 bases are TGCGCCAGCAGCCCTCTCCAACTTGCAGCGGGGACTGAAGCTTTCTTT.

The CDR3 loop is CAISEGGGSYNEQFF. CDR3 nucleotides: TGTGCCATCAGTGAGGGAGGGGGTTCCTACAATGAGCAGTTCTTC. V gene TRBV10-3 combines with J gene TRBJ2-1, with D tentatively TRBD1 or TRBD2 (6 bases each). Trimming left V 2 bases short and J 1 base short, with 9 bases between. CDR3 length: 15 amino acids. CDR1 ENHRY and CDR2 SYGVKD come from the germline V gene.

The rearrangement joins TRBV4-1 to TRBJ1-3; D is undetermined. Germline V gene sequence: CDR1 MGHRA, CDR2 YSYEKL. With 6 bases removed from V and 4 bases from J, the gap between germline ends came to 13 bases. This CDR3 comprises 14 residues. The CDR3 nucleotides are TGCGCCAGCAGTGAAGGTGCCGCGGGAAACACCATATATTTT. It encodes CASSEGAAGNTIYF.

J is TRBJ2-5 and V is TRBV9; 9 bases fit TRBD2. The V segment lost 0 bases and the J segment 6 bases; nucleotides outside the gene matches: 9. CDR1 is SGDLS and CDR2 is YYNGEE in the germline V gene. The CDR3 consists of 16 residues. Here the CDR3 reads CASSVDGSGGSKTQYF. CDR3 coding DNA: TGTGCCAGCAGCGTAGATGGTAGCGGGGGTTCGAAGACCCAGTACTTC.

The V call is TRBV6-2 or TRBV6-3, the J call TRBJ2-7, with 7 bases lining up with TRBD1. Per the germline V gene, CDR1 is MNHEY and CDR2 is SVGEGT. V lost 0 bases to trimming and J lost 3 bases; unmatched junction nucleotides: 5. The length of the CDR3 is 15 residues. For the CDR3, the DNA is TGTGCCAGCAGTTACTCTGGGACAGAAGACTACGAGCAGTACTTC. Translated: CASSYSGTEDYEQYF.

This chain connects TRBV7-9 to TRBJ2-1; the D gene is possibly TRBD2 (6 bases). Germline V gene sequence: CDR1 SEHNR, CDR2 FQNEAQ (reference sequence). The CDR3 covers 15 residues. Trimming cost V 3 bases and J 1 base, with 10 bases left between them. The CDR3 DNA reads as TGTGCCAGCAGCTTTGGGGCGGGGTCCTACAATGAGCAGTTCTTC. Translation gives CASSFGAGSYNEQFF.

The J gene is TRBJ1-2, the V gene TRBV20-1; D not resolved. Germline CDR1 is DFQATT and CDR2 is SNEGSKA (reference sequence). The CDR3 is 11 amino acids. V gave up 5 bases and J gave up 6 bases, with 10 bases separating them. CDR3 amino acids: CSALRRDGYTF. The CDR3 region has the DNA TGCAGTGCTCTCCGGAGGGATGGCTACACCTTC.

V usage is TRBV5-6 and J usage is TRBJ1-2; D unresolved. The CDR3 runs 11 residues. Germline loops: CDR1 SGHDT, CDR2 YYEEEE. With 0 bases removed from V and 7 bases from J, the gap between germline ends came to 4 bases. CDR3 sequence reads: CASSLALGYTF. DNA for the CDR3: TGTGCCAGCAGCTTGGCCCTTGGCTACACCTTC.

Here the CDR3 reads CASSPPGQRNEKLFF. CDR3 nucleotides: TGTGCCAGCAGCCCCCCGGGACAGAGAAATGAAAAACTGTTTTTT. This chain uses TRBV7-6 with TRBJ1-4, with 7 bases lining up with TRBD1. J lost 5 bases, V lost 5 bases, and 8 bases had no gene match. This CDR3 is 15 amino acids long. CDR1 and CDR2 from the germline V gene are SGHVS and FNYEAQ.

The chain links TRBV5-8 to TRBJ2-3; D is perhaps TRBD1 (5 bases). Germline CDR1 reads SGHTS; CDR2 reads YDEGEE. Trimming left V 0 bases short and J 5 bases short, with 7 bases between. This CDR3 contains 13 residues. The CDR3 is CASSLGGEDTQYF. CDR3 nucleotide sequence: TGTGCCAGCAGCTTGGGGGGCGAAGATACGCAGTATTTT.

The rearrangement joins TRBV5-4 to TRBJ2-1; a possible D gene is TRBD2 (5 bases). Germline lookup yields CDR1 SGHNT and CDR2 YYREEE (reference sequence). The V end was cut by 0 bases, the J end by 7 bases, with 5 bases between. This CDR3 comprises 12 residues. CDR3 amino acids: CASSLGGNEQFF. The CDR3 DNA sequence: TGTGCCAGCAGCTTGGGAGGGAATGAGCAGTTCTTC. Combining the CDR3 with reference TRBV5-4 and TRBJ2-1 gives the whole variable domain ETGVTQSPTHLIKTRGQQVTLRCSSQSGHNTVSWYQQALGQGPQFIFQYYREEENGRGNFPPRFSGLQFPNYSSELNVNALELDDSALYLCASSLGGNEQFFGPGTRLTVL.

This rearrangement joins TRBV5-4 to TRBJ2-3; a weak D match, TRBD2 (6 bases). The CDR3 consists of 14 residues. Germline CDR1 reads SGHNT; CDR2 reads YYREEE (reference sequence). V was pared by 7 bases and J by 0 bases, with 12 bases between. Here the CDR3 DNA reads TGTGCCAGCCGGACGCGGGGCAGCACAGATACGCAGTATTTT. Translating it yields CASRTRGSTDTQYF.